This T cell receptor (beta chain) was captured in a study of CD8+ T cells in alopecia areata. Study-wide points: Uncertain still, given a single nonresponder, is whether baseline CD8+ expansion links to response.

Treatment indicated: oral pan-JAK inhibitor, 5-10 mg twice daily. Turning to this clone: Its specificity is not known.

As the sequencing template, cDNA was produced by extracting RNA and reverse transcribing it. Profiled with immunoSEQ multiplex PCR; TCRdb holds only in-frame clones, not every one. The top ten hold 4% to 4.5% of the sample, which has about 210,000 clones, roughly 64% seen once. Germline values: CDR1 MGHRA, CDR2 YSYEKL. The CDR3 runs to 16 residues. V lost 0 bases to trimming and J lost 2 bases, with 11 bases between them. The source was CD4+ T cells sorted from blood, collected at week 4, from a patient treated with tofacitinib. The receptor was isolated from a human donor with alopecia areata. This sequence joins TRBV4-1 and TRBJ2-1; D might be TRBD2 (6 bases). The CDR3 sequence: CASSQEGSGAYNEQFF. CDR3 in DNA: TGCGCCAGCAGCCAAGAGGGTAGCGGTGCCTACAATGAGCAGTTCTTC.